These T cell receptor beta chains were read from a single sample in a study of neoadjuvant anti-PD-1 for oral cavity cancer. Measured with immunoSEQ multiplex PCR; TCRdb has only the in-frame clones, and not every one. The table lists 55,000 to 75,000 clones, more than 65% of them singletons. The source was PBMCs, collected before nivolumab (anti-PD-1) treatment. The receptors stem from a person between 35 and 79 years old with oral cavity squamous cell carcinoma. The CDR3 runs from the conserved cysteine through the conserved F or W. The D gene is left open where the match is weak. Clone size, where shown, is once, few, many, or a class for clones that have expanded.

V	D	size	J	CDR3	DNA
TRBV11-2	-	few	TRBJ1-1	CASSLGWGNTEAFF	TGTGCCAGCAGCTTAGGGTGGGGGAACACTGAAGCTTTCTTT
TRBV6-1	TRBD1	-	TRBJ2-7	CASIDRDAQYF	TGTGCCAGCATTGACAGGGACGCGCAGTACTTC
TRBV2	TRBD1	once	TRBJ1-6	CASSGQGNSPLHF	TGTGCCAGCTCGGGACAGGGGAATTCACCCCTCCACTTT
TRBV6-6	TRBD2	-	TRBJ2-1	CASRGGDSYNEQFF	TGTGCCAGCAGGGGGGGGGATTCCTACAATGAGCAGTTCTTC
TRBV4-1	TRBD2	once	TRBJ2-1	CASSQGIAGRDEQFF	TGCGCCAGCAGCCAAGGGATAGCGGGGAGGGATGAGCAGTTCTTC
TRBV6-6	-	-	TRBJ2-3	CASSYRGSTDTQYF	TGTGCCAGCAGTTACAGGGGTAGCACAGATACGCAGTATTTT
TRBV13	TRBD2	-	TRBJ2-3	CASSFGGGRSDTQYF	TGTGCCAGCAGCTTCGGCGGGGGACGATCAGATACGCAGTATTTT
TRBV20-1	-	-	TRBJ1-2	CSAREPRGYTF	TGCAGTGCTAGGGAGCCCCGTGGCTACACCTTC
TRBV7-6	-	few	TRBJ2-7	CASSQGGHYEQYF	TGTGCCAGCAGCCAAGGCGGGCACTACGAGCAGTACTTC
TRBV19	-	-	TRBJ2-1	CASSIDRSAKFF	TGTGCCAGTAGTATAGACAGGTCGGCAAAGTTCTTC
TRBV19	TRBD2	-	TRBJ2-7	CASSIVASGRSEQYF	TGTGCCAGTAGTATAGTGGCTAGCGGGAGGAGCGAGCAGTACTTC
TRBV18	-	-	TRBJ1-6	CASSSGTADSPLHF	TGTGCCAGCTCATCGGGGACGGCAGATTCACCCCTCCACTTT
TRBV19	TRBD2	-	TRBJ2-1	CASSMASGRASRDEQFF	TGTGCCAGTAGTATGGCAAGCGGGAGGGCCTCTAGGGATGAGCAGTTCTTC
TRBV2	-	-	TRBJ1-2	CASSDRYGYTF	TGTGCCAGCAGTGACAGATATGGCTACACCTTC
TRBV4-2	TRBD1	-	TRBJ1-6	CASSQEATGGNSPLHF	TGTGCCAGCAGCCAAGAAGCGACAGGGGGGAATTCACCCCTCCACTTT
TRBV7-3	TRBD2	few	TRBJ2-1	CASSYGLAEYNEQFF	TGTGCCAGCAGTTATGGGCTAGCGGAGTACAATGAGCAGTTCTTC
TRBV5-1	-	-	TRBJ1-4	CASRPGGGVGKLFF	TGCGCCAGCAGGCCCGGCGGGGGCGTCGGAAAACTGTTTTTT
TRBV20-1	-	once	TRBJ2-3	CSERVADTQYF	TGCAGTGAGAGAGTTGCAGATACGCAGTATTTT